The T cell receptor beta chain described here comes from a study of blood T cell repertoires in COVID-19. Original handling: Researchers report that nucleated cell counts were estimated from reference gene primer amplification. The table came from immunoSEQ multiplex PCR; TCRdb's copy has only in-frame clones and leaves some out. V and J calls and clone size are copied from that table; D and trimming were computed from the DNA. In the table there are 99,000 or so clones, around 81% of which are singletons. This sequence originates from a woman in her sixties or seventies with acute or convalescent COVID-19. The sequenced material came from peripheral blood.

The CDR3 protein is CASSEAAPGLAGGQFF. The DNA of the CDR3 is TGTGCCAGCAGTGAAGCGGCGCCGGGACTAGCGGGGGGACAGTTCTTC. The V gene is TRBV6-1, the J gene TRBJ2-1, with 15 bases lining up with TRBD2. This CDR3 has 16 amino acids. V was clipped by 0 bases and J by 13 bases; unmatched bases: 7. Germline CDR1 is MNHNS and CDR2 is SASEGT.